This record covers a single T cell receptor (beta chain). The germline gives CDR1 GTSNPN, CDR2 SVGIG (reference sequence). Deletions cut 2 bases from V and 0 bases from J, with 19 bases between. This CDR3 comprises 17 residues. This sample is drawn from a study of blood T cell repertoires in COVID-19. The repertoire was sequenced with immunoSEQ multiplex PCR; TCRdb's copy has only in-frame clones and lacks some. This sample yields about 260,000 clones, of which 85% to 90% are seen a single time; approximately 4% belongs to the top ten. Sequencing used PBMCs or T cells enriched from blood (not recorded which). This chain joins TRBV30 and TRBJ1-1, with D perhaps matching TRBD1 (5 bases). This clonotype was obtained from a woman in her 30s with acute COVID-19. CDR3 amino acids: CAWSRVRTNPVNTEAFF. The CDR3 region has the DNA TGTGCCTGGAGTCGGGTCAGGACAAACCCAGTGAACACTGAAGCTTTCTTT.